This T cell receptor beta chain stems from a study of graft-versus-host responses after intestinal transplantation. Study information: Anti-thymocyte globulin induction was given to all recipients, followed by tacrolimus and steroids for 3 to 4 years. Study results and limitations: With peak circulating GvH clone levels came an association with early post-transplant HvG declines.

Clones were read by immunoSEQ multiplex PCR, and TCRdb kept only the in-frame ones, dropping some. The table records approximately 24,000 clones, 90% to 95% of them present only once. The CDR3 is 14 amino acids. V was clipped by 0 bases and J by 9 bases, with 12 bases between them. Germline CDR1 is MRHNA and CDR2 is SNTAGT. Of note for this clone: Antigen specificity is unknown.

The sample was PBMCs, taken roughly 38 days after intestinal transplant. The rearrangement links TRBV6-4 to TRBJ2-1, with TRBD2 as a possible D gene (5 bases). The TCR comes from a human patient who received an intestinal transplant, so some T cells may come from the graft donor. This chain's CDR3 is CASSDSTGGSEQFF. The CDR3 DNA reads as TGTGCCAGCAGTGACTCCACTGGTGGGAGTGAGCAGTTCTTC.